This T cell receptor beta chain came from a study of breast tumors, draining lymph nodes, adjacent tissues. Each CDR3 protein is one row after TCRdb ran MiXCR on the multiplex PCR reads. The sample includes about 180,000 distinct CDR3 sequences, approximately 33% of them seen just once. This clonotype was detected a few times. The antigen is undetermined. With a much larger clone just one base away, this may be a read error. This CDR3 is built from 16 residues. The germline CDR1 and CDR2 sequences are SGDLS and YYNGEE. Whole-study findings and limits: Compared with lymph nodes, tumors were less diverse; compared with nontumor tissue, more. Tumor T cell lymph node origin was a supported hypothesis, not proven. Luminal-like breast cancer showed significantly higher tumor–nontumor repertoire similarity than basal-like.

Breast cancer patients provided tissue from their axillary draining lymph nodes. The material sequenced was axillary lymph node tissue. This chain connects TRBV9 to TRBJ1-4; a possible D gene is TRBD1 (6 bases). This TCR derives from a female donor with breast cancer. Some clones in this sample may be carry-over from other donors' samples. The DNA of the CDR3 is TGTGCCAGCAGCGTAGGAAGCGGGCAGGGGATTGAAAGACTGTTTTTT. Its protein product is CASSVGSGQGIERLFF.